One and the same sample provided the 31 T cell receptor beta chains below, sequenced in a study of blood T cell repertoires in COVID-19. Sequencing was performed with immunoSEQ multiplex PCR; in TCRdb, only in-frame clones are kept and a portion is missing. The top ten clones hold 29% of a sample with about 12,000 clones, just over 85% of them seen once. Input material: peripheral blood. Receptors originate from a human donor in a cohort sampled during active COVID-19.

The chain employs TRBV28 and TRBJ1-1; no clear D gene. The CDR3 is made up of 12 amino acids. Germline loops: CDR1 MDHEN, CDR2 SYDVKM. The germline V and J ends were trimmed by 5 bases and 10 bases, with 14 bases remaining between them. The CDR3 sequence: CASSAPRSAAFF. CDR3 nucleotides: TGTGCCAGCAGTGCCCCGCGGTCGGCAGCTTTCTTT.

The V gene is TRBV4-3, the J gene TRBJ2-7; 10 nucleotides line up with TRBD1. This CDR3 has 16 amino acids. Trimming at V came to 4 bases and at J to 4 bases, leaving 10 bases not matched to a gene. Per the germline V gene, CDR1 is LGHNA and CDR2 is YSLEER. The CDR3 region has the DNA TGCGCCAGCAGCCGAGCATGGACAGGGGGTGTATACGAGCAGTACTTC. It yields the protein CASSRAWTGGVYEQYF.

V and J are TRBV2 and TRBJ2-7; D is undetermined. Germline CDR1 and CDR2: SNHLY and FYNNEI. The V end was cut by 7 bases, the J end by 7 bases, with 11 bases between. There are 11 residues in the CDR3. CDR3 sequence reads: CASIRAREQYF. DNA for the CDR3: TGTGCCAGCATACGAGCTCGGGAGCAGTACTTC.

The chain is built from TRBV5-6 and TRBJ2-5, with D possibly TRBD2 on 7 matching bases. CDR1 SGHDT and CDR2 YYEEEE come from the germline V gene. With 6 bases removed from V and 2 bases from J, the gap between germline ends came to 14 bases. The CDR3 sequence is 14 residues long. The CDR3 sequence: CASIARGGQETQYF. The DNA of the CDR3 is TGTGCCAGCATTGCGAGGGGGGGGCAAGAGACCCAGTACTTC.

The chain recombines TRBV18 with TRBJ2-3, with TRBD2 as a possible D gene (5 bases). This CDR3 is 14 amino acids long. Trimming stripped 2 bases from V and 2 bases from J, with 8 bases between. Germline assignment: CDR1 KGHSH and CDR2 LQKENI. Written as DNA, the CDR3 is TGTGCCAGCTCACCATCGGGGTACACAGATACGCAGTATTTT. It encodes CASSPSGYTDTQYF.

CDR3 region: CASSPAAGDYNSPLHF. CDR3 DNA sequence: TGTGCCAGCAGCCCCGCTGCGGGAGACTATAATTCACCCCTCCACTTT. This rearrangement joins TRBV7-9 to TRBJ1-6; D ambiguous. Germline V gene data show CDR1 as SEHNR and CDR2 as FQNEAQ (reference sequence). This CDR3 has 16 residues. V lost 5 bases to trimming and J lost 3 bases, with 14 bases between them. Looking up the rest from reference TRBV7-9 and TRBJ1-6 gives the full variable domain: DTGVSQNPRHKITKRGQNVTFRCDPISEHNRLYWYRQTLGQGPEFLTYFQNEAQLEKSRLLSDRFSAERPKGSFSTLEIQRTEQGDSAMYLCASSPAAGDYNSPLHFGNGTRLTVT.

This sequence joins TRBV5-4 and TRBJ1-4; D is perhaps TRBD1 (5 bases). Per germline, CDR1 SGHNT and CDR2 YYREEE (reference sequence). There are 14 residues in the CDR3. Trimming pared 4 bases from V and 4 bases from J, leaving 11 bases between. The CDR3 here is CASSPEGLNEKLFF. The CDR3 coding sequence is TGTGCCAGCAGCCCGGAGGGACTTAATGAAAAACTGTTTTTT.

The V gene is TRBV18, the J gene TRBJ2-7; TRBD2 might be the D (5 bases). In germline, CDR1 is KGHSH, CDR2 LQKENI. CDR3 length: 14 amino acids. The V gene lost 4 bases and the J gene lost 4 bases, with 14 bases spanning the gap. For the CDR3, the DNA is TGTGCCAGCTCACAACGGAGGCAGTTTTACGAGCAGTACTTC. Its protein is CASSQRRQFYEQYF.

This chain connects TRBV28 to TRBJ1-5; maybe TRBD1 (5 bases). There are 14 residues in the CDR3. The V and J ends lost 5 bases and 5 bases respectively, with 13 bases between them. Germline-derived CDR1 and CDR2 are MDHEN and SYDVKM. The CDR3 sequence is CASSPRQSYQPQHF. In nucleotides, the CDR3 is TGTGCCAGCAGTCCTCGACAGAGTTATCAGCCCCAGCATTTT.

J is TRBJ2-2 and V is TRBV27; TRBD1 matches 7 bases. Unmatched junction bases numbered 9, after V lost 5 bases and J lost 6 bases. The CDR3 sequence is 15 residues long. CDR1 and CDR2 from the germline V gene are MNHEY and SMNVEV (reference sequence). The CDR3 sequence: CASSPTGLGAGELFF. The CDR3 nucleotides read TGTGCCAGCAGTCCGACAGGGTTAGGGGCCGGGGAGCTGTTTTTT.

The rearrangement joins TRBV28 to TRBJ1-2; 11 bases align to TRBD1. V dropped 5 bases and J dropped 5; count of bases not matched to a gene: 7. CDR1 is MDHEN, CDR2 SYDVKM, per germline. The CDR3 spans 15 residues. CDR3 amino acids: CASSTGQGATYGYTF. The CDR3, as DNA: TGTGCCAGCAGTACTGGACAGGGGGCGACGTATGGCTACACCTTC.

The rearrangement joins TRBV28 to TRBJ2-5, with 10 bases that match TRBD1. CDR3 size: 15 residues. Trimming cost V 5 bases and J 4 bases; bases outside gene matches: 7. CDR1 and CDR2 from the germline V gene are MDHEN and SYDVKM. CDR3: CASSRPTGGLETQYF. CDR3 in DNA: TGTGCCAGCAGTCGACCGACAGGGGGCTTAGAGACCCAGTACTTC.

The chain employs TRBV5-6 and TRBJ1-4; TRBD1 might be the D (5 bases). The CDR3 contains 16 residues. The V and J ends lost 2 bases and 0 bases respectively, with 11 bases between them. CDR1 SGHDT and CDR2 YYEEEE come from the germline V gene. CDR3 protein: CASSFTLGATNEKLFF. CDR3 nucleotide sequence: TGTGCCAGCAGCTTTACTCTAGGGGCAACTAATGAAAAACTGTTTTTT.

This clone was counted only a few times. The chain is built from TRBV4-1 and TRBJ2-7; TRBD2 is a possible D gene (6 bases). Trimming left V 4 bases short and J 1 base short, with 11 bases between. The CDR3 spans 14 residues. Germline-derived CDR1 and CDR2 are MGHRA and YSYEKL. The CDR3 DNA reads TGCGCCAGCAGCCCGGTGGGAGGTTCCTACGAGCAGTACTTC. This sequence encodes CASSPVGGSYEQYF.

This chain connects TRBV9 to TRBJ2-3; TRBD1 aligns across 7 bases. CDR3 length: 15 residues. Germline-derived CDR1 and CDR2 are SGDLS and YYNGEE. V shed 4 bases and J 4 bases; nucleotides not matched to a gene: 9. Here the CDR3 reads CASSPHGQEADTQYF. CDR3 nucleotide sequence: TGTGCCAGCAGCCCTCACGGACAGGAGGCAGATACGCAGTATTTT.

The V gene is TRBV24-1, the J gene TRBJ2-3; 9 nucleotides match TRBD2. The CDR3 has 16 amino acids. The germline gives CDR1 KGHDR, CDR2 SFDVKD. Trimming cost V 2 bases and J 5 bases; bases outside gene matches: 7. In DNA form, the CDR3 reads TGTGCCACCAGTGATTCGGCTAGCGGGATTAGAGATACGCAGTATTTT. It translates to CATSDSASGIRDTQYF.

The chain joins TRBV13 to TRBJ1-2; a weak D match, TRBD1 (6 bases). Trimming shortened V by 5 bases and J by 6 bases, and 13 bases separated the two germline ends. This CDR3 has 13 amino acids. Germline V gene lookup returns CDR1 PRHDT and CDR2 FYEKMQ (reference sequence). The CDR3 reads CASSETGSHGYTF. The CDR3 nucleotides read TGTGCCAGCAGCGAAACAGGGTCTCATGGCTACACCTTC.

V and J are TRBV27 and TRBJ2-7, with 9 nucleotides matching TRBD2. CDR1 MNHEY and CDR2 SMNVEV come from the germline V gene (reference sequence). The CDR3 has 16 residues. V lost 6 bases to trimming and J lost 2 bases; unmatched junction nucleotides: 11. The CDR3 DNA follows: TGTGCCAGCAGCACCCCCTCCGCGGGAGGGCCCTACGAGCAGTACTTC. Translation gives CASSTPSAGGPYEQYF.

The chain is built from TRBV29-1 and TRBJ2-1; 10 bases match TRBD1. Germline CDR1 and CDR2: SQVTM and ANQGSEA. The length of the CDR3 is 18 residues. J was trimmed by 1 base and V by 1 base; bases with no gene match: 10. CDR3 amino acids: CSVEGLGGTGVSYNEQFF. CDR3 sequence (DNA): TGCAGCGTTGAAGGGTTGGGAGGGACAGGGGTATCCTACAATGAGCAGTTCTTC.

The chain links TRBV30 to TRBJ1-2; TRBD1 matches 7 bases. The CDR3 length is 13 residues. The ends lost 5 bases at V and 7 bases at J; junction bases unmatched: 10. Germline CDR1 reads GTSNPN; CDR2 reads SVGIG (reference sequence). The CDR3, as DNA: TGTGCCTGGGGGTACAGGGGAGCTGCTGGCTACACCTTC. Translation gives CAWGYRGAAGYTF. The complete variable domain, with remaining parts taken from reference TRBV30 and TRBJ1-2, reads SQTIHQWPATLVQPVGSPLSLECTVEGTSNPNLYWYRQAAGRGLQLLFYSVGIGQISSEVPQNLSASRPQDRQFILSSKKLLLSDSGFYLCAWGYRGAAGYTFGSGTRLTVV.

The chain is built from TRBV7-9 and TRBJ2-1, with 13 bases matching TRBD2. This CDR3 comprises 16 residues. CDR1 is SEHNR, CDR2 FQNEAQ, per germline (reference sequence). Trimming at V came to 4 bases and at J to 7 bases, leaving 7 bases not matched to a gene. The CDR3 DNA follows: TGTGCCAGCAGCTCTCGACTAGCGGGAGGTTTAAATGAGCAGTTCTTC. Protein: CASSSRLAGGLNEQFF.

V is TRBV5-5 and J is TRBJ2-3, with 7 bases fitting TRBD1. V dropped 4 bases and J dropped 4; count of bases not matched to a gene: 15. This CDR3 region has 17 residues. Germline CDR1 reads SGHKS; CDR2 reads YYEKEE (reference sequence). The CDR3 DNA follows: TGTGCCAGCAGCCCCCGAACAGGGGAAACCATAGCAGATACGCAGTATTTT. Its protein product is CASSPRTGETIADTQYF.

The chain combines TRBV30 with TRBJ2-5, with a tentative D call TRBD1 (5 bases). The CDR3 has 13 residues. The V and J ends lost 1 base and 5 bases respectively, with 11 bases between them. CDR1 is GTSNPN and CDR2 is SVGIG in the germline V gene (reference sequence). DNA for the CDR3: TGTGCCTGGAGTGAAGGGGTTAGTGAGACCCAGTACTTC. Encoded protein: CAWSEGVSETQYF.

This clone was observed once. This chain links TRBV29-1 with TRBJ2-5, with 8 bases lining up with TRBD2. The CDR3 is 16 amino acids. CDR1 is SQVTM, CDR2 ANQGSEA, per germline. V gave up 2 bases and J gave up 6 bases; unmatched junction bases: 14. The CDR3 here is CSVEWLKLAGEKTQYF. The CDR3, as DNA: TGCAGCGTTGAATGGCTTAAGCTAGCGGGCGAGAAGACCCAGTACTTC.

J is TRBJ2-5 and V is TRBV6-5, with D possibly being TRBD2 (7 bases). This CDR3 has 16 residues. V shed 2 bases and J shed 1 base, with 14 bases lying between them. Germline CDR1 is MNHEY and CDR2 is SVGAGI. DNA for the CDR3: TGTGCCAGCAGTTACGGGAGTGGGGGGGCCCAAGAGACCCAGTACTTC. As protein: CASSYGSGGAQETQYF.

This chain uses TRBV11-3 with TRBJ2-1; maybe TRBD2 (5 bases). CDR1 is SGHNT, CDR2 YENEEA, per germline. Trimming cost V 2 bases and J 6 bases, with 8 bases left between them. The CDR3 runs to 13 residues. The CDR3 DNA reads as TGTGCCAGCAGCTTAATCGCGGGCAATGAGCAGTTCTTC. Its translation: CASSLIAGNEQFF.

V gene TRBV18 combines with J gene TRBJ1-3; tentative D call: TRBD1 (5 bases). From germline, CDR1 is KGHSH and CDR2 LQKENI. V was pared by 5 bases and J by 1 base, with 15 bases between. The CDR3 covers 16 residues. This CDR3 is CASSYTTTVSGNTIYF. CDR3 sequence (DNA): TGTGCCAGCTCATACACCACGACAGTGTCTGGAAACACCATATATTTT.

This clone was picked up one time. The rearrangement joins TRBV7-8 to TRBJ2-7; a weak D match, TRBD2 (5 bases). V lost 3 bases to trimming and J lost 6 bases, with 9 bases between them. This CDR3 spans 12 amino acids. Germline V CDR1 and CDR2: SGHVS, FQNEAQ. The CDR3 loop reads CASSLEEFEQYF. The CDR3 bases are TGTGCCAGCAGCTTGGAGGAGTTCGAGCAGTACTTC.

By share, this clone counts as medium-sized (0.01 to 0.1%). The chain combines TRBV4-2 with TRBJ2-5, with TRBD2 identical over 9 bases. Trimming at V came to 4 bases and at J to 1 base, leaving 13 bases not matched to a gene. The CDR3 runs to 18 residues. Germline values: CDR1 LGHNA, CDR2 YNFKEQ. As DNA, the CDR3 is TGTGCCAGCAGCCCACGGGGTAGCGGGAGTCCGGGCCAAGAGACCCAGTACTTC. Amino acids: CASSPRGSGSPGQETQYF.

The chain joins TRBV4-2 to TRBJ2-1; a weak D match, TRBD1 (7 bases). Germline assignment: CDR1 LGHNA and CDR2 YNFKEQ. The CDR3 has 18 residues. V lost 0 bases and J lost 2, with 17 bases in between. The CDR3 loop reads CASSQDQGGSEPYNEQFF. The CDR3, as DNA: TGTGCCAGCAGCCAAGATCAGGGGGGAAGCGAACCCTACAATGAGCAGTTCTTC.

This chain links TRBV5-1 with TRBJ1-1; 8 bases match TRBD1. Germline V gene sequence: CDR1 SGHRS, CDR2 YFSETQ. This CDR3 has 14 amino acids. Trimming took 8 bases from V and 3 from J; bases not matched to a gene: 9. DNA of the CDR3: TGCGCCAGTTGGGGGGGACAGGTAGACACTGAAGCTTTCTTT. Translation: CASWGGQVDTEAFF. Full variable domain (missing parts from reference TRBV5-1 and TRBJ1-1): KAGVTQTPRYLIKTRGQQVTLSCSPISGHRSVSWYQQTPGQGLQFLFEYFSETQRNKGNFPGRFSGRQFSNSRSEMNVSTLELGDSALYLCASWGGQVDTEAFFGQGTRLTVV.